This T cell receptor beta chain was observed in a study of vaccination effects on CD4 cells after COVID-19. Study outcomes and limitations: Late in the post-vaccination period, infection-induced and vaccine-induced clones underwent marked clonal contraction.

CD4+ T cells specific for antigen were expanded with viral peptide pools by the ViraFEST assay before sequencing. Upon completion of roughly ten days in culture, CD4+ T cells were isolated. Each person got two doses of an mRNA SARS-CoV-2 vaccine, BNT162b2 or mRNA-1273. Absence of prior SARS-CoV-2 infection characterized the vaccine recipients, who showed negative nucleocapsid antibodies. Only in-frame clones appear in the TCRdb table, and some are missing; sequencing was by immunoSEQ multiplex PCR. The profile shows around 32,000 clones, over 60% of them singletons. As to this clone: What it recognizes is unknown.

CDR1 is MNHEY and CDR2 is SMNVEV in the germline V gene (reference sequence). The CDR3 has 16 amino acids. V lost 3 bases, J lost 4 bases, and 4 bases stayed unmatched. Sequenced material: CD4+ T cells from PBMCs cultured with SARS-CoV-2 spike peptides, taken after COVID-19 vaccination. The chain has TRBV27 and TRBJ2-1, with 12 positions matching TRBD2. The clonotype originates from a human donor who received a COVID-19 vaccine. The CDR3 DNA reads TGTGCCAGCAGTTTGTCGGGACTAGCGGGTTACAATGAGCAGTTCTTC. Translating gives CASSLSGLAGYNEQFF.